This T cell receptor beta chain is drawn from a study of brain T cells in children with intractable seizures. Study findings and constraints: Pre- and post-surgery blood differed in depth, so pre-surgery absences may be undersampling. HCMV serostatus was not known, and viral specificity came from CDR3 similarity only.

Time point given: blood from clinic visit 5 months post-surgery; TSC patient then seizure free. Sequencing was limited to surgery cases with top T cell transcript signatures in brain tissue. Patients received at least one anti-epileptic drug before surgery. With respect to this clone: Its specificity is unknown.

Assay used: immunoSEQ multiplex PCR; TCRdb lists only in-frame clones, some missing. The data hold around 340,000 clones, with approximately 93% observed a single time. The CDR3 runs to 14 residues. The ends were cut back, 3 bases at V and 3 bases at J, with 13 bases in the middle. Germline V CDR1 and CDR2: GTSNPN, SVGIG (reference sequence). The sample consisted of peripheral blood, taken less than 6 months after surgery. The clonotype originates from a boy under three years old with tuberous sclerosis and intractable seizures. The V gene is TRBV30, the J gene TRBJ2-3, with a weak D call TRBD1 (6 bases). The CDR3 spells CAWRQGLRTDTQYF. Here the CDR3 DNA reads TGTGCCTGGAGGCAGGGGTTGAGGACAGATACGCAGTATTTT.